This is a list of T cell receptor beta chains from one sample in a study of tumor and adjacent non-tumor tissue in lung cancer. MiXCR, applied by TCRdb to the multiplex PCR reads, yields one record per CDR3 protein. The sample lists more than 85,000 distinct CDR3 sequences; roughly 62% were seen once. The sample taken for sequencing was lung tumor tissue. These receptors all come from a man aged 65 to 85 with non-small cell lung cancer. CDR3s include the opening cysteine and the closing phenylalanine or tryptophan. The D gene is left open where the match is weak. Only some rows state a clone size, as once, few, many or a class for expanded clones.

j_call d_call v_call clone_size cdr3_aa cdr3_nt
TRBJ1-5 NA TRBV20-1 few CSARQGSQPQHF TGCAGTGCTAGGCAGGGCAGTCAGCCCCAGCATTTT
TRBJ1-1 NA TRBV6-6 NA CTTQGNTEAFF TGTACCACCCAGGGAAACACTGAAGCTTTCTTT
TRBJ2-1 TRBD2 TRBV28 NA CASSLLRSGGGNEQFF TGTGCCAGCAGTTTATTAAGAAGCGGGGGAGGTAATGAGCAGTTCTTC
TRBJ2-2 NA TRBV6-5 NA CGSSYSPGANSGELFF TGTGGCAGCAGTTACTCCCCAGGGGCAAACAGCGGGGAGCTGTTTTTT
TRBJ2-3 TRBD2 TRBV11-2 NA CVSSLDMTTSIDTQYF TGTGTCAGCAGCTTAGACATGACGACTAGCATAGATACGCAGTATTTT
TRBJ2-1 NA TRBV14 NA CASGQDRLTGPCDEQFF TGTGCCAGCGGCCAAGATAGGTTAACAGGGCCCTGCGATGAGCAGTTCTTC
TRBJ2-7 NA TRBV15 NA CATSRQRSDGSYEQCF TGCGCCACCAGCAGACAGAGGAGCGATGGGTCCTACGAGCAGTGCTTC
TRBJ1-1 NA TRBV19 NA CASNRGTEAFF TGTGCCAGTAATCGGGGCACTGAAGCTTTCTTT
TRBJ1-1 NA TRBV5-4 NA CASSRLVINTEAFF TGTGCCAGCAGCCGACTGGTCATCAACACTGAAGCTTTCTTT
TRBJ2-2 NA TRBV10-2 NA CASRGQDTGELLF TGCGCCAGCAGGGGTCAGGACACCGGGGAGCTGCTTTTT
TRBJ1-4 NA TRBV10-3 NA CVIREGGMRNEKLFF TGTGTCATCAGAGAGGGGGGAATGCGTAATGAAAAACTGTTTTTT
TRBJ1-1 NA TRBV11-3 NA CASSSGQGTEAFF TGTGCCAGCAGCTCCGGGCAGGGAACTGAAGCTTTCTTT
TRBJ2-7 TRBD2 TRBV6-5 few CVSSWLLGGGEQYF TGTGTCAGCAGTTGGCTTCTAGGCGGGGGCGAGCAGTACTTC
TRBJ2-7 TRBD1 TRBV11-2 NA CASSLGDRSYEQYF TGTGCCAGCAGCTTAGGGGACAGAAGCTACGAGCAATACTTC
TRBJ1-4 TRBD1 TRBV11-2 NA CASSFGDRGFEKLFF TGTGCCAGCAGCTTTGGGGACAGGGGCTTTGAAAAACTGTTTTTT
TRBJ2-3 NA TRBV11-2 NA CASSSESRKGLLTTDTQYF TGTGCCAGCAGCTCTGAGAGCCGTAAGGGACTCCTAACCACAGATACGCAGTATTTT
TRBJ1-5 NA TRBV11-1 NA CASSPGTGGDQPQHF TGTGCCAGCAGCCCCGGGACGGGGGGAGATCAGCCCCAGCATTTT
TRBJ2-5 NA TRBV12-3/TRBV12-4 NA CTSTGGETLYF TGTACCAGCACCGGAGGGGAGACCCTGTACTTC
TRBJ2-2 TRBD1 TRBV11-2 NA CISTPQGTGELFF TGTATCAGCACTCCACAGGGGACCGGGGAGCTGTTTTTT
TRBJ1-2 TRBD1 TRBV7-8 NA CASSLGTVGSNYGYTF TGTGCCAGCAGCCTGGGGACAGTCGGGAGTAACTATGGCTATACCTTC
TRBJ2-2 NA TRBV29-1 NA CSVDIKNTGELSF TGTAGCGTTGATATAAAGAACACCGGGGAGCTGTCTTTT
TRBJ1-1 NA TRBV30 NA CARISSQRVNTKAFF TGTGCCCGAATAAGTTCCCAGCGCGTGAACACTAAAGCTTTCTTT